One and the same sample provided the 14 T cell receptor beta chains below, sequenced in a study of blood T cell repertoires in COVID-19. Assay: immunoSEQ multiplex PCR; the TCRdb copy retains only in-frame clones and omits some. The sample has more than 60,000 clones, about 88% seen once; the top ten hold about 5.7%. The sequenced material came from peripheral blood. These receptors all stem from a man aged 80 or over with COVID-19, enrolled during active disease.

The chain joins TRBV27 to TRBJ1-3; D is undetermined. Deletions cut 4 bases from V and 6 bases from J, with 13 bases between. The CDR3 runs to 14 residues. CDR1 and CDR2 (germline): MNHEY, SMNVEV (reference sequence). In DNA, the CDR3 is TGTGCCAGCAGTTCTCGGGTGGGTCTAAACACCATATATTTT. The encoded protein is CASSSRVGLNTIYF.

The J gene is TRBJ1-3, the V gene TRBV5-1, with a weak D call TRBD1 (5 bases). CDR3 size: 15 residues. V was pared by 2 bases and J by 2 bases, with 11 bases between. Germline CDR1 reads SGHRS; CDR2 reads YFSETQ. The CDR3 coding sequence is TGCGCCAGCAGCTTACGGTCAGGGACTGGAAACACCATATATTTT. Encoded protein: CASSLRSGTGNTIYF.

V and J are TRBV5-6 and TRBJ2-5, with 10 bases matching TRBD1. Germline loops: CDR1 SGHDT, CDR2 YYEEEE. The CDR3 runs 16 residues. The trim removed 3 bases at V and 1 base at J, leaving 6 bases unmatched. The DNA of the CDR3 is TGTGCCAGCAGCTCGGACAGGGGGTCCCTCCAAGAGACCCAGTACTTC. Encoded protein: CASSSDRGSLQETQYF.

J is TRBJ2-5 and V is TRBV19; D is perhaps TRBD2 (5 bases). The CDR3 covers 13 residues. In germline, CDR1 is LNHDA, CDR2 SQIVND (reference sequence). Trimming left V 2 bases short and J 1 base short, with 5 bases between. CDR3 sequence: CASSITSQETQYF. The CDR3 DNA follows: TGTGCCAGTAGTATAACTAGCCAAGAGACCCAGTACTTC.

The rearrangement joins TRBV6-6 to TRBJ2-1; D might be TRBD1 (5 bases). V was pared by 6 bases and J by 0 bases, with 9 bases between. The CDR3 runs to 14 residues. Germline lookup yields CDR1 MNHNY and CDR2 SVGAGI (reference sequence). The CDR3 region has the DNA TGTGCCAGCAGATCGACAGACTCCTACAATGAGCAGTTCTTC. This gives the protein CASRSTDSYNEQFF.

The chain recombines TRBV20-1 with TRBJ2-7; maybe TRBD1 (6 bases). The CDR3 covers 11 residues. V gave up 4 bases and J gave up 7 bases, with 11 bases separating them. Germline assignment: CDR1 DFQATT and CDR2 SNEGSKA (reference sequence). This CDR3 is CSAITGWEQYF. For the CDR3, the DNA is TGCAGTGCTATAACAGGGTGGGAGCAGTACTTC.

This clone was seen more than once but under ten times. The chain employs TRBV5-1 and TRBJ1-1; possible D gene TRBD1, 5 bases. The germline V gene has CDR1 SGHRS and CDR2 YFSETQ. This CDR3 is built from 14 residues. The V end was cut by 4 bases, the J end by 0 bases, with 10 bases between. CDR3 amino acids: CASSGAGVNTEAFF. The DNA for the CDR3 is TGCGCCAGCAGCGGGGCGGGAGTGAACACTGAAGCTTTCTTT.

The V gene is TRBV6-6, the J gene TRBJ1-6, with D possibly matching TRBD1 (6 bases). The ends were cut back, 5 bases at V and 0 bases at J, with 14 bases in the middle. The CDR3 consists of 17 residues. CDR1 is MNHNY and CDR2 is SVGAGI in the germline V gene (reference sequence). CDR3 coding DNA: TGTGCCAGCAGTCAATCGACAGGTAGCTCCTATAATTCACCCCTCCACTTT. Its translation is CASSQSTGSSYNSPLHF.

Regarding this clone: The germline gene is not matched at one end of the junction; a read error may be the cause. V is TRBV2 and J is TRBJ1-1, with TRBD1 matching over 7 bases. CDR3 length: 10 amino acids. CDR1 SNHLY and CDR2 FYNNEI come from the germline V gene. The CDR3 DNA reads as TGTGCCAGCAGTGTAACAGGGGATCGATTT. Translating gives CASSVTGDRF.

The rearrangement joins TRBV5-1 to TRBJ2-7, with a tentative D call TRBD1 (5 bases). The CDR3 has 13 amino acids. Germline lookup yields CDR1 SGHRS and CDR2 YFSETQ. Between the trimmed V and J ends, which lost 7 bases and 4 bases, there was a span of 15 bases. CDR3 in amino acids: CASGQGSSYEQYF. The CDR3 DNA is TGCGCCAGCGGGCAGGGTTCGTCTTACGAGCAGTACTTC.

The chain links TRBV18 to TRBJ2-7, with 9 bases fitting TRBD1. The length of the CDR3 is 15 residues. Germline V gene sequence: CDR1 KGHSH, CDR2 LQKENI. V lost 6 bases to trimming and J lost 2 bases; unmatched junction nucleotides: 8. DNA of the CDR3: TGTGCCAGCTCGGGACCGGGACAGGGCACCTACGAGCAGTACTTC. Translation gives CASSGPGQGTYEQYF.

The V and J genes are TRBV5-1 and TRBJ1-4; D is undetermined. Germline V CDR1 and CDR2: SGHRS, YFSETQ. Trimming took 7 bases from V and 5 from J, leaving 21 bases between them. This CDR3 is 16 amino acids long. CDR3 residues: CASGAQPRGTNEKLFF. As DNA, the CDR3 is TGCGCCAGCGGCGCTCAACCTCGGGGAACGAATGAAAAACTGTTTTTT.

V and J are TRBV7-9 and TRBJ2-7; 9 bases fit TRBD1. The ends lost 1 base at V and 1 base at J; junction bases unmatched: 2. CDR1 and CDR2 from the germline V gene are SEHNR and FQNEAQ (reference sequence). This CDR3 spans 15 amino acids. DNA of the CDR3: TGTGCCAGCAGCTTAGATGGACAGGGGTCCTACGAGCAGTACTTC. Its protein is CASSLDGQGSYEQYF.

The rearrangement links TRBV5-6 to TRBJ1-5; 9 nucleotides line up with TRBD1. This CDR3 contains 17 residues. Losses at the gene ends were 2 bases for V and 6 bases for J; bases not matched to a gene: 12. Germline CDR1 SGHDT, CDR2 YYEEEE. CDR3 sequence reads: CASSFGTGNEGGQPQHF. CDR3 bases: TGTGCCAGCAGCTTTGGGACAGGGAACGAGGGGGGTCAGCCCCAGCATTTT.